This passage covers 3 T cell receptor beta chains from one sample sequenced in a study of blood T cell repertoires in COVID-19. Clones were read by immunoSEQ multiplex PCR, and TCRdb kept only the in-frame ones, dropping some. The sample lists roughly 200,000 clones, around 89% seen once, with more than 1.5% in the top ten. The sequenced material came from peripheral blood. The source is a man in his 70s with acute or convalescent COVID-19.

The V and J genes are TRBV14 and TRBJ2-1; TRBD2 agrees at 8 bases. The germline V gene has CDR1 SGHDN and CDR2 FVKESK. V dropped 0 bases and J dropped 12; count of bases not matched to a gene: 4. The CDR3 extends over 13 amino acids. DNA of the CDR3: TGTGCCAGCAGCCAAGATTGGAGCGGGGGGCAGTTCTTC. Protein: CASSQDWSGGQFF.

This clone was found once. Sequence at one end of the junction differs from germline and may be a read error. The chain carries TRBV5-1 and TRBJ1-3; TRBD1 is a possible D gene (5 bases). The CDR3 contains 14 residues. Germline CDR1 reads SGHRS; CDR2 reads YFSETQ. The CDR3 is CASSAGPTGTTIYF. The CDR3 nucleotides are TGCGCCAGCAGCGCGGGACCCACGGGAACCACCATATATTTT.

This rearrangement joins TRBV5-1 to TRBJ1-2, with TRBD1 as a possible D gene (5 bases). The germline V gene has CDR1 SGHRS and CDR2 YFSETQ. CDR3 length equals 15 residues. Between the trimmed V and J ends, which lost 2 bases and 5 bases, there was a span of 16 bases. CDR3 sequence reads: CASSFSFQGSYGYTF. DNA for the CDR3: TGCGCCAGCAGCTTTTCATTTCAGGGCTCTTATGGCTACACCTTC.